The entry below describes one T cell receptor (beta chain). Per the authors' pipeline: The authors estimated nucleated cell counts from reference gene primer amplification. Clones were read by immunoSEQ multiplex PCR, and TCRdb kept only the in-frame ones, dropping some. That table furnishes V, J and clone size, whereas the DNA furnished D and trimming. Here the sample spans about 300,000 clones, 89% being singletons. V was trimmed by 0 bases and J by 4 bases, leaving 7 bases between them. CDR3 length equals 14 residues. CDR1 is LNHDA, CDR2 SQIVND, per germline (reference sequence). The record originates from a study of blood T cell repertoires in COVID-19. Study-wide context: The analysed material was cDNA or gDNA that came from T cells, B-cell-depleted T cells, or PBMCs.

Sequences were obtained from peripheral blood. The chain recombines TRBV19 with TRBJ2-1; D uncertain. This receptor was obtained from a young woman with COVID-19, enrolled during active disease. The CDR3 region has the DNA TGTGCCAGTAGTATAGAGAGTGGTTACAATGAGCAGTTCTTC. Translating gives CASSIESGYNEQFF.